The present T cell receptor (beta chain) was sequenced within a study of siplizumab effects on memory and regulatory T cells. General study results and limits: It was not possible to assign a naive or memory phenotype to roughly 80-96% of proliferating CD4+ or CD8+ clones. Mapping to unstimulated subsets was achieved for only a minor fraction of alloreactive clones.

Turning to this clone: The antigen is unknown.

Each sample had roughly 10^5 TCR templates assayed. Assay: immunoSEQ multiplex PCR; the TCRdb copy retains only in-frame clones and omits some. The sample holds about 52,000 clones, around 97% seen once. The length of the CDR3 is 15 residues. Germline-derived CDR1 and CDR2 are MGHRA and YSYEKL. V dropped 4 bases and J dropped 5; count of bases not matched to a gene: 8. V is TRBV4-1 and J is TRBJ2-7, with 10 bases lining up with TRBD1. This receptor was taken from a human donor in good health. The sequenced sample consisted of naive CD4+ T cells sorted from blood. CDR3 loop: CASSPRTGGLDEQYF. The CDR3 DNA follows: TGCGCCAGCAGCCCTCGGACAGGGGGACTTGACGAGCAGTACTTC.